This T cell receptor (beta chain) is drawn from a study of long-term antiretroviral therapy in people with HIV. The content of samples before DNA extraction was about 0.95-10 million cryopreserved PBMC. This CDR3 spans 11 amino acids. Per germline, CDR1 LNHDA and CDR2 SQIVND (reference sequence). V lost 6 bases and J lost 0, with 2 bases in between. The run of the v3.0 immunoSEQ assay was at survey level. Using immunoSEQ multiplex PCR, the repertoire was profiled, and TCRdb retains in-frame clones only, with some absent. Altogether approximately 36,000 clones are present, over 75% being singletons, with the ten largest covering about 6.5%. A word on this clone: The same CDR3 can be traced to other DNA sequences in this sample.

Source: unsorted PBMCs, taken 0.6 years after starting antiretroviral therapy. This sequence was found in a man between 18 and 35 years old with HIV. This rearrangement joins TRBV19 to TRBJ1-1, with D unresolved. DNA for the CDR3: TGTGCCAGTAGGCTGAACACTGAAGCTTTCTTT. Translation gives CASRLNTEAFF.